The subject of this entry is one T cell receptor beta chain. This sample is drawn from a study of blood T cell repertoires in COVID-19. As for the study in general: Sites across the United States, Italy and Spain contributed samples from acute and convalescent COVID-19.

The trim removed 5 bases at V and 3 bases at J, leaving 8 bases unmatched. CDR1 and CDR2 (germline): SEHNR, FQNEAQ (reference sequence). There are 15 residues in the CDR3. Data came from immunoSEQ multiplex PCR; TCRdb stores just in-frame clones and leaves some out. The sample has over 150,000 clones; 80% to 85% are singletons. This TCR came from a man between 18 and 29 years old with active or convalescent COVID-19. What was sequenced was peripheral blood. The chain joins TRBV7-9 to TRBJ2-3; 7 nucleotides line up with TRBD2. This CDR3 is CASSPRLASTDTQYF. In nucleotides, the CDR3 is TGTGCCAGCAGCCCCAGACTAGCTAGTACAGATACGCAGTATTTT.